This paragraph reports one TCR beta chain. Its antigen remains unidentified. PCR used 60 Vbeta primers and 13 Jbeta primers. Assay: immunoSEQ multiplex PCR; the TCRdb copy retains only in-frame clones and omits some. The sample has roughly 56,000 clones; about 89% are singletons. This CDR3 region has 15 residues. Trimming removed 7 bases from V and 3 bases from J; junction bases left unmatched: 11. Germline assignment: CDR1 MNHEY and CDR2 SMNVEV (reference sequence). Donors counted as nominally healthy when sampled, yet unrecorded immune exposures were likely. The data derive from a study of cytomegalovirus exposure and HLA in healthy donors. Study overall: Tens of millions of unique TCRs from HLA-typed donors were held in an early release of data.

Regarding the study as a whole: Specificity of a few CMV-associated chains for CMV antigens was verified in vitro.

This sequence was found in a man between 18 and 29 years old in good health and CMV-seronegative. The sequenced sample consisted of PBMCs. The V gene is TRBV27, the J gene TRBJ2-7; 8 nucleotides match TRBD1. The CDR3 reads CASKRDDRGGYEQYF. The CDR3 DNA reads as TGTGCCAGCAAACGGGACGACAGGGGAGGCTACGAGCAGTACTTC.